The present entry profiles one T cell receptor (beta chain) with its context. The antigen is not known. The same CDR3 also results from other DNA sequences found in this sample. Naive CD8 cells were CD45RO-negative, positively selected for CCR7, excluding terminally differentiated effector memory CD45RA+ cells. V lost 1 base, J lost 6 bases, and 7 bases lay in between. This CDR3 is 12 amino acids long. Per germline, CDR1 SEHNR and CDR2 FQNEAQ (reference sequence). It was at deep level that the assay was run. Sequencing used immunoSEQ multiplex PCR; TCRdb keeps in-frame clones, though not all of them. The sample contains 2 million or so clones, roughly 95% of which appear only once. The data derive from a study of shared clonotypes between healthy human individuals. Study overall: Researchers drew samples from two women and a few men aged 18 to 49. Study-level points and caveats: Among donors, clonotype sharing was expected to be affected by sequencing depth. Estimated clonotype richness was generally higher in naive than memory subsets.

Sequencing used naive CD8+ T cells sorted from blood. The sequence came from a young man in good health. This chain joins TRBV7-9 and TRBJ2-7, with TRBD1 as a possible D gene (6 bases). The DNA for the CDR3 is TGTGCCAGCAGCTTAGACAGGGTCGAGCAGTACTTC. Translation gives CASSLDRVEQYF.